The clone carrying this T cell receptor beta chain was detected a few times. V was clipped by 5 bases and J by 0 bases, with 11 bases between them. The CDR3 loop spans 15 amino acids. From germline, CDR1 is LNHNV and CDR2 YYDKDF (reference sequence). This entry is derived from a study of T-cell memory formation after mild COVID-19. A single record per CDR3 protein comes from TCRdb applying MiXCR to the 5' RACE reads. The sample has 500,000 to 600,000 distinct CDR3 sequences; over 15% are singletons. This clonotype was sampled from an adult woman who had mild COVID-19 (a few samples of this study predate the infection). Cell type and time point are not known. This chain links TRBV15 with TRBJ2-1; D is unresolved. Sequenced: PBMCs or a T cell subset sorted from them (not recorded which). The chain's CDR3 is CATSLEVSSYNEQFF. The CDR3 DNA reads TGTGCCACCAGCTTAGAGGTGAGCTCCTACAATGAGCAGTTCTTC.